The 3 T cell receptor beta chains below come from one sample, sequenced in a study of T cell responses to AZD1222 COVID-19 vaccine. The protocol was immunoSEQ multiplex PCR, while the TCRdb copy is restricted to in-frame clones and leaves out a portion. Altogether under 150,000 clones are present, roughly nine tenths being singletons, with the ten largest covering over 8.5%. The source material was peripheral blood, sampled 28 days after the second AZD1222 dose. The receptor source for this set is an adult who received the AZD1222 COVID-19 vaccine.

The rearrangement links TRBV5-4 to TRBJ2-2, with D perhaps matching TRBD2 (7 bases). The V and J ends lost 4 bases and 11 bases respectively, with 21 bases between them. Germline assignment: CDR1 SGHNT and CDR2 YYREEE (reference sequence). This CDR3 is built from 15 residues. Written as DNA, the CDR3 is TGTGCCAGCAGCAAGGGCACGGGGGGCAAGGGTGAGCTGTTTTTT. This sequence encodes CASSKGTGGKGELFF.

In this sample, this clone turned up once. The chain joins TRBV5-4 to TRBJ1-2, with D perhaps matching TRBD1 (6 bases). Germline values: CDR1 SGHNT, CDR2 YYREEE (reference sequence). The CDR3 is made up of 14 amino acids. Trimming took off 2 bases at V and 5 bases at J, with 13 bases between the two ends. The CDR3 protein is CASSFLDSYYGYTF. The CDR3 DNA sequence: TGTGCCAGCAGCTTTTTGGACAGCTATTATGGCTACACCTTC.

The genes are TRBV7-2 and TRBJ1-5, with D unresolved. Germline V gene sequence: CDR1 SGHTA, CDR2 FQGNSA. V was shortened by 1 base and J by 6 bases, with 10 bases between the two germline ends. The CDR3 has 14 amino acids. Here the CDR3 DNA reads TGTGCCAGCAGCTTAGAAGGATCGCGTCAGCCCCAGCATTTT. Its protein product is CASSLEGSRQPQHF.